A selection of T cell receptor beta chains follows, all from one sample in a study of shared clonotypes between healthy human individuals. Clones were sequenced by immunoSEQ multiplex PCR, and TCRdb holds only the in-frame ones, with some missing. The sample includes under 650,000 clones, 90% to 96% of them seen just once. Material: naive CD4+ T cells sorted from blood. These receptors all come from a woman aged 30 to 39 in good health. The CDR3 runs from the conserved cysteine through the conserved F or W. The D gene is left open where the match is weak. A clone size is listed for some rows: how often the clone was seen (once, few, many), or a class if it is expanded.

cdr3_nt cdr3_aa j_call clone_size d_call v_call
TGTGCCAGCAGCACCACAGGGGGGGAACAGCCCCAGCATTTT CASSTTGGEQPQHF TRBJ1-5 . TRBD1 TRBV9
TGTGCCAGCAGTCCCCCGGTGGGTAGCGGGAGATCCGAGCAGTACTTC CASSPPVGSGRSEQYF TRBJ2-7 . TRBD2 TRBV28
TGTGCCAGCAGCAAGGGGCAGCTAGCCAAAAACATTCAGTACTTC CASSKGQLAKNIQYF TRBJ2-4 . . TRBV21-1
TGTGCCAGCAGGGACTCCCTTTCCGAGCAGTACTTC CASRDSLSEQYF TRBJ2-7 . . TRBV28
TGTGCCAGTAGTCGCATGGGACAGGGGTTCTACGAGCAGTACTTC CASSRMGQGFYEQYF TRBJ2-7 . TRBD1 TRBV19
TGTGCCAGTAGTATAGATCTCCTTGCGCAGGGCCCGGATACGCAGTATTTT CASSIDLLAQGPDTQYF TRBJ2-3 . . TRBV19
TGTGCCAGCAGCTCCTCCCGGGCTTCGCTGACTGGAAACACCATATATTTT CASSSSRASLTGNTIYF TRBJ1-3 . . TRBV5-4
TGTGCCAGCAGCAAAACAACGACTAGCGGGAGTTCCGGCGAGCAGTACTTC CASSKTTTSGSSGEQYF TRBJ2-7 once TRBD2 TRBV5-8
TGTGCCACCAGCAGAGATTGGCGACAGCCCCAGCATTTT CATSRDWRQPQHF TRBJ1-5 . . TRBV15
TGTGCCATCAGTGGTAGCGGGAGTGAAGCAGATACGCAGTATTTT CAISGSGSEADTQYF TRBJ2-3 . TRBD2 TRBV10-3
TGTGCCAGCAGTGACCTAGCCGCGGCAACCTACGAGCAGTACTTC CASSDLAAATYEQYF TRBJ2-7 . . TRBV2
TGTGCCAGCAGCCCATACAATGAGCAGTTCTTC CASSPYNEQFF TRBJ2-1 . . TRBV13
TGTGCCAGCAGCCAAGTCATGGGACCGAGAAATTTT CASSQVMGPRNF TRBJ1-4 . . TRBV7-2
TGTGCCAGCAGCGTAGGACTAGCGGGAGCTCAAGAGCAGTACTTC CASSVGLAGAQEQYF TRBJ2-7 . TRBD2 TRBV9
TGTGCCAGCAGCGGGACAGAAAACTCCTACGAGCAGTACTTC CASSGTENSYEQYF TRBJ2-7 . TRBD1 TRBV5-5
TGTGCCAGCAGACCGACAGGGGCCGGGAGCAATCAGCCCCAGCATTTT CASRPTGAGSNQPQHF TRBJ1-5 . TRBD1 TRBV28
TGCGCCAGCAGCTTGGCCGTAGCGGGAGTCACCGGGGAGCTGTTTTTT CASSLAVAGVTGELFF TRBJ2-2 . TRBD2 TRBV5-1
TGCGCCAGCACCAGCCGACCGGGACAGGGATACACCGGGGAGCTGTTTTTT CASTSRPGQGYTGELFF TRBJ2-2 . TRBD1 TRBV10-2
TGCGCCAGCAGTTTTACAGGGACAGGGGCCAACGTCCTGACTTTC CASSFTGTGANVLTF TRBJ2-6 . . TRBV5-1
TGTGCCAGCAGCTTAGTCCGTTCTAGCGGAGCTAGCACAGATACGCAGTATTTT CASSLVRSSGASTDTQYF TRBJ2-3 . TRBD2 TRBV7-9
TGTGCTAGTGGTTTACACGACAGAAGCAATCAGCCCCAGCATTTT CASGLHDRSNQPQHF TRBJ1-5 . . TRBV12-5
TGCGCCACCAGATTGACCGGGGAGCTGTTTTTT CATRLTGELFF TRBJ2-2 . . TRBV5-1
TGTGCCAGCACTCGGGGTCCGGGAAACACCATATATTTT CASTRGPGNTIYF TRBJ1-3 . . TRBV5-4
TGTGCCAGCAGCCTGGAGACTGAAGCTTTCTTT CASSLETEAFF TRBJ1-1 . . TRBV28
TGTGCCGCGAGTAGCGGGAGATACAATGAGCAGTTCTTC CAASSGRYNEQFF TRBJ2-1 . TRBD2 TRBV30
TGTGCCAGCAGTGGGACTAGCTATGAGACCCAGTACTTC CASSGTSYETQYF TRBJ2-5 . TRBD2 TRBV2
TGTGCCAGCAGACGCAATTATGGCTACACCTTC CASRRNYGYTF TRBJ1-2 . . TRBV6-6
TGCAGTGCTGAGGGGGATCCTGAGCAGTTCTTC CSAEGDPEQFF TRBJ2-1 . . TRBV20-1
TGCGCCAGCAGCCCTGGGGGCTACTCCTACGAGCAGTACTTC CASSPGGYSYEQYF TRBJ2-7 . . TRBV5-1
TGTGCCAGCAGCGAGAGACAGGGCCCAGAGACCCAGTACTTC CASSERQGPETQYF TRBJ2-5 . TRBD1 TRBV9
TGTGCCAGCTGGGCGGGCTTACAGGGGCAGCCCCAGCATTTT CASWAGLQGQPQHF TRBJ1-5 . TRBD1 TRBV28
TGTGCCAGCGGGACCCCACGCGAGCAGTACTTC CASGTPREQYF TRBJ2-7 . . TRBV2
TGCGCCAGCAGCTTGGCGCTCTCCTACGAGCAGTACTTC CASSLALSYEQYF TRBJ2-7 . . TRBV5-1
TGCAGCGTTGGGATTCAAGGAGCTGAAAAACTGTTTTTT CSVGIQGAEKLFF TRBJ1-4 . . TRBV29-1
TGCGCCAGCAGCCCCTGGACAGGGCCCTACGAGCAGTACTTC CASSPWTGPYEQYF TRBJ2-7 . TRBD1 TRBV5-1
TGTGCCAGCAGCATAGCGGGGGGAGGCGGGGAGCTGTTTTTT CASSIAGGGGELFF TRBJ2-2 . TRBD2 TRBV11-2
TGTGCCAGCAGCTTTGGACAGTTGGCAAATCAGCCCCAGCATTTT CASSFGQLANQPQHF TRBJ1-5 . . TRBV7-9
TGCAGCGTTGAAAACCTGCACACTGAAGCTTTCTTT CSVENLHTEAFF TRBJ1-1 . . TRBV29-1
TGTGCCAGCAGCCGCTACAGTAATACGCAGTATTTT CASSRYSNTQYF TRBJ2-3 once . TRBV14
TGTGCCAGCAGTGACTACAGAGGGGTGGACGAGCAGTACTTC CASSDYRGVDEQYF TRBJ2-7 . . TRBV28
TGTGCTAGTGCCCTTGGGGCGGGAGGAGGTACAGATACGCAGTATTTT CASALGAGGGTDTQYF TRBJ2-3 . TRBD2 TRBV12-5
TGTGCCAGCAGCTTGTCTGGGGGGAGGGGAGATACGCAGTATTTT CASSLSGGRGDTQYF TRBJ2-3 . TRBD2 TRBV28
TGTGCCAGCAGCATAACCGGGAACTCCTACGAGCAGTACTTC CASSITGNSYEQYF TRBJ2-7 . . TRBV7-9
TGTGCCAGCAGTTCCCCCAGGACTAGCGGGACCTACGAGCAGTACTTC CASSSPRTSGTYEQYF TRBJ2-7 . TRBD2 TRBV28
TGTGCCAGCAGTTTGGTGGGTTCCTACGAGCAGTACTTC CASSLVGSYEQYF TRBJ2-7 . . TRBV28
TGTGCCATCAGCCATGCACAGGGGGCAGGAGAGACCCAGTACTTC CAISHAQGAGETQYF TRBJ2-5 . TRBD1 TRBV10-3
TGTGCCAGCAGTGGGACAGGAGGCAATCAGCCCCAGCATTTT CASSGTGGNQPQHF TRBJ1-5 . TRBD1 TRBV6-1
TGCGCCAGCAGCTTAGGGCGGGGACAGGGCTACGAGCAGTACTTC CASSLGRGQGYEQYF TRBJ2-7 . TRBD1 TRBV5-1
TGCGCCAGCAGCTTGGAGACTAGCGGGAGTTACGATACGCAGTATTTT CASSLETSGSYDTQYF TRBJ2-3 . TRBD2 TRBV5-1
TGCGCCAGCAGTAGATGGGGGGGACCAGAAGAGACCCAGTACTTC CASSRWGGPEETQYF TRBJ2-5 . TRBD2 TRBV5-1
TGTGCCAGCAGCAGGGACACCAATCAGCCCCAGCATTTT CASSRDTNQPQHF TRBJ1-5 . . TRBV6-6
TGTGCCATCAGTCCCACCGAGGACGGCGCCTACGAGCAGTACTTC CAISPTEDGAYEQYF TRBJ2-7 . . TRBV10-3
TGTGCCAGTAGTATCCTCGCAGGGAGTAACACTGAAGCTTTCTTT CASSILAGSNTEAFF TRBJ1-1 . . TRBV19
TGTGCCAGCAGTCCCTTCAGGGAAAAGAACACTGAAGCTTTCTTT CASSPFREKNTEAFF TRBJ1-1 . . TRBV28